The clone carrying this T cell receptor (beta chain) was counted ten times or more. The antigen remains undetermined. Quantitative 5'-RACE was performed with molecular barcodes, and it yielded the TCR beta libraries. TCRdb reprocessed the 5' RACE reads via MiXCR and lists one record per CDR3 protein. In the table there are 200,000 to 300,000 distinct CDR3 sequences, roughly a tenth of which are singletons. Germline V gene sequence: CDR1 SGHVS, CDR2 FNYEAQ. This CDR3 contains 16 residues. Trimming shortened V by 5 bases and J by 0 bases, and 15 bases separated the two germline ends. The data originate from a study of CD8 T cells in ankylosing spondylitis. Broader study findings: Disease-associated clones were reportedly significantly overrepresented in matched ankylosing spondylitis synovial fluid. What seemed typical of ankylosing spondylitis blood was a TCR beta motif built from roughly eight highly homologous variants.

This receptor was taken from a male donor with ankylosing spondylitis or in good health (not recorded which). Sequencing was carried out using blood, either unsorted or a sorted T cell fraction (not recorded which). The J gene is TRBJ2-3, the V gene TRBV7-6; D not resolved. The CDR3 protein is CASSVSILTSTDTQYF. CDR3 in DNA: TGTGCCAGCAGCGTGTCAATACTTACTAGCACAGATACGCAGTATTTT. Based on the CDR3 plus reference TRBV7-6 and TRBJ2-3, the full variable domain is GAGVSQSPRYKVTKRGQDVALRCDPISGHVSLYWYRQALGQGPEFLTYFNYEAQQDKSGLPNDRFSAERPEGSISTLTIQRTEQRDSAMYRCASSVSILTSTDTQYFGPGTRLTVL.